The 18 T cell receptor beta chains listed next were all sequenced from one sample in a study of CD4 T cells in relation to SARS-CoV-2 and coronaviruses. Unexposed donor CD4+ T cells date from 2011-2018, before the COVID-19 pandemic. After 10 to 11 days of culture, CD4+ T cells were isolated. Data came from immunoSEQ multiplex PCR; TCRdb stores just in-frame clones and leaves some out. The sample holds about 19,000 clones; about 86% are singletons and the top ten take around 11%. For these TCRs, the target antigens are not known. The sample consisted of CD4+ T cells from PBMCs, cultured in vitro. These receptors all stem from a human donor in good health.

The table lists this clone with a few counts. The J gene is TRBJ1-1, the V gene TRBV7-2, with D possibly matching TRBD1 (5 bases). V gave up 1 base and J gave up 3 bases, with 12 bases separating them. From germline, CDR1 is SGHTA and CDR2 FQGNSA. This CDR3 contains 15 residues. CDR3 sequence (DNA): TGTGCCAGCAGCTTAGGGGGATGGGGGGACACTGAAGCTTTCTTT. This sequence encodes CASSLGGWGDTEAFF.

This clone was seen a single time. The V call is TRBV5-4, the J call TRBJ2-1; 11 positions agree with TRBD2. V was clipped by 4 bases and J by 6 bases; unmatched bases: 6. Germline lookup yields CDR1 SGHNT and CDR2 YYREEE (reference sequence). This CDR3 is built from 15 residues. The CDR3 sequence: CASSPGLAAPNEQFF. CDR3 in DNA: TGTGCCAGCAGCCCGGGACTAGCGGCGCCCAATGAGCAGTTCTTC.

This sequence joins TRBV3-1 (or the pseudogene TRBV3-2) and TRBJ2-2; D is unclear. The CDR3 runs 15 residues. V lost 4 bases to trimming and J lost 3 bases, with 12 bases between them. Germline CDR1 reads LGHDT; CDR2 reads YNNKEL (reference sequence). CDR3 sequence (DNA): TGTGCCAGCAGCCCTCGTAGTAGCCACACCGGGGAGCTGTTTTTT. As protein: CASSPRSSHTGELFF.

On this clone: One end of the junction is discordant with germline, which a read error may explain. The CDR3 spells CATSDLPGPLVF. CDR3 DNA: TGTGCCACCAGTGATTTACCGGGCCCCTTGGTCTTC. The gene calls are TRBV24-1 and TRBJ2-1, with D unresolved. The CDR3 extends over 12 amino acids. In germline, CDR1 is KGHDR, CDR2 SFDVKD.

The J gene is TRBJ1-2, the V gene TRBV6-5; tentative D call: TRBD1 (6 bases). The CDR3 totals 15 residues. The ends were cut back, 6 bases at V and 4 bases at J, with 18 bases in the middle. Germline V gene lookup returns CDR1 MNHEY and CDR2 SVGAGI. CDR3 amino acids: CASRSVADRGYGYTF. The CDR3 DNA follows: TGTGCCAGCAGGTCCGTGGCGGACAGAGGCTATGGCTACACCTTC.

The CDR3 is CASSQEAGGFIGELFF. CDR3 sequence (DNA): TGCGCCAGCAGCCAAGAGGCGGGGGGGTTTATCGGGGAGCTGTTTTTT. This rearrangement joins TRBV4-1 to TRBJ2-2; TRBD2 matches 9 bases. The CDR3 is made up of 16 amino acids. Germline trimming cut 0 bases from V and 7 bases from J; bases unmatched to any gene: 6. Per germline, CDR1 MGHRA and CDR2 YSYEKL.

V is TRBV30 and J is TRBJ1-2; 8 bases align to TRBD1. Germline trimming cut 3 bases from V and 8 bases from J; bases unmatched to any gene: 8. The CDR3 length is 13 residues. Looked up from germline, CDR1 is GTSNPN and CDR2 is SVGIG (reference sequence). In nucleotides, the CDR3 is TGTGCCTGGAGCCCTTCGACAGGGGTAGGCTACACCTTC. Translating gives CAWSPSTGVGYTF. The full variable domain, in which reference TRBV30 and TRBJ1-2 provide the parts outside the CDR3, is SQTIHQWPATLVQPVGSPLSLECTVEGTSNPNLYWYRQAAGRGLQLLFYSVGIGQISSEVPQNLSASRPQDRQFILSSKKLLLSDSGFYLCAWSPSTGVGYTFGSGTRLTVV.

The V call is TRBV7-9, the J call TRBJ2-1; TRBD2 agrees at 8 bases. The V gene end was trimmed by 3 bases and the J gene end by 1 base; junction bases not matched to a gene: 2. The V gene's germline CDR1 is SEHNR and CDR2 FQNEAQ (reference sequence). The length of the CDR3 is 15 residues. The CDR3 spells CASSLRGDSYNEQFF. The CDR3 nucleotides read TGTGCCAGCAGCTTGCGGGGGGATTCCTACAATGAGCAGTTCTTC.

This clone was found a few times. The chain links TRBV28 to TRBJ1-1; D is uncertain. From germline, CDR1 is MDHEN and CDR2 SYDVKM. Trimming removed 6 bases from V and 2 bases from J, with 19 bases in between. The CDR3 totals 16 residues. The CDR3 coding sequence is TGTGCCAGCAGGCCCATTAAGGCCGAGAAAAACACTGAAGCTTTCTTT. It translates to CASRPIKAEKNTEAFF. Full variable domain (outside the CDR3, taken from reference TRBV28 and TRBJ1-1): DVKVTQSSRYLVKRTGEKVFLECVQDMDHENMFWYRQDPGLGLRLIYFSYDVKMKEKGDIPEGYSVSREKKERFSLILESASTNQTSMYLCASRPIKAEKNTEAFFGQGTRLTVV.

V is TRBV27 and J is TRBJ1-5; D not resolved. Germline assignment: CDR1 MNHEY and CDR2 SMNVEV (reference sequence). This CDR3 is built from 14 residues. The V gene lost 0 bases and the J gene lost 7 bases, with 10 bases spanning the gap. CDR3 sequence: CASSLSGGSQPQHF. CDR3 sequence (DNA): TGTGCCAGCAGTTTATCCGGTGGATCACAGCCCCAGCATTTT.

The chain's CDR3 is CASSRDSEISTDTQYF. The CDR3 DNA reads as TGTGCCAGCAGTCGGGACAGTGAGATTAGCACAGATACGCAGTATTTT. The genes are TRBV7-2 and TRBJ2-3; 7 nucleotides align to TRBD1. This CDR3 is built from 16 residues. Trimming at V came to 6 bases and at J to 0 bases, leaving 9 bases not matched to a gene. Germline assignment: CDR1 SGHTA and CDR2 FQGNSA.

This chain joins TRBV18 and TRBJ1-2; D is possibly TRBD1 (5 bases). Trimming took off 4 bases at V and 2 bases at J, with 17 bases between the two ends. Per germline, CDR1 KGHSH and CDR2 LQKENI. The CDR3 is 16 amino acids. The CDR3 spells CASSHGSGDLNYGYTF. CDR3 bases: TGTGCCAGCTCACACGGCAGCGGGGACCTAAACTATGGCTACACCTTC.

The chain is built from TRBV30 and TRBJ2-2, with D possibly matching TRBD2 (6 bases). Trimming removed 3 bases at V and 2 bases at J, with 16 bases between. Germline assignment: CDR1 GTSNPN and CDR2 SVGIG (reference sequence). This CDR3 is built from 16 residues. This CDR3 reads CAWRRGDGSNTGELFF. Here the CDR3 DNA reads TGTGCCTGGAGGAGAGGAGACGGGAGCAACACCGGGGAGCTGTTTTTT.

This chain joins TRBV5-1 and TRBJ1-3; D is unclear. The length of the CDR3 is 14 residues. Germline V gene lookup returns CDR1 SGHRS and CDR2 YFSETQ. Trimming stripped 0 bases from V and 2 bases from J, with 6 bases between. DNA for the CDR3: TGCGCCAGCAGCTTGGACAGCGCTGGAAACACCATATATTTT. Its translation: CASSLDSAGNTIYF.

The chain carries TRBV4-1 and TRBJ2-1, with 9 bases matching TRBD2. The V gene's germline CDR1 is MGHRA and CDR2 YSYEKL. There are 15 residues in the CDR3. With 1 base clipped from V and 9 bases from J, the junction kept 7 bases outside the gene matches. The CDR3 nucleotides are TGCGCCAGCAGCCAAGTAGGGACTAGCCAGCCTGAGCAGTTCTTC. Translated: CASSQVGTSQPEQFF.

The count of this clone is one. J is TRBJ1-2 and V is TRBV5-1; 9 bases agree with TRBD1. V shed 5 bases and J 4 bases; nucleotides not matched to a gene: 3. This CDR3 has 13 amino acids. Germline lookup yields CDR1 SGHRS and CDR2 YFSETQ. CDR3 sequence (DNA): TGCGCCAGCAGACAGGGGGCCCCCTATGGCTACACCTTC. This gives the protein CASRQGAPYGYTF.

The chain carries TRBV3-1 (or the pseudogene TRBV3-2) and TRBJ2-4, with TRBD2 as a possible D gene (5 bases). Germline V CDR1 and CDR2: LGHDT, YNNKEL (reference sequence). Trimming stripped 2 bases from V and 7 bases from J, with 6 bases between. The CDR3 runs 12 residues. CDR3 sequence (DNA): TGTGCCAGCAGCCAAAGCGGTAACATTCAGTACTTC. Residues: CASSQSGNIQYF.

The J gene is TRBJ1-5, the V gene TRBV7-9, with D possibly TRBD1 on 5 matching bases. This CDR3 spans 15 amino acids. Per the germline V gene, CDR1 is SEHNR and CDR2 is FQNEAQ (reference sequence). V was shortened by 3 bases and J by 4 bases, with 13 bases between the two germline ends. The CDR3 nucleotides read TGTGCCAGCAGCTTGGGTGACAGCACTAATCAGCCCCAGCATTTT. It specifies CASSLGDSTNQPQHF.